This TCR beta chain was observed in a study of CD8 T cells in ankylosing spondylitis. This clonotype was counted between two and nine times. The antigen is not known. One junction end disagrees with the germline gene, perhaps due to a read error. Whole-study findings and limits: Both synovial fluid and blood in reactive arthritis had previously been reported to carry some motif variants. Significant enrichment of disease-linked clones was reportedly seen in matched ankylosing spondylitis synovial fluid. A TCR beta motif of roughly 8 highly homologous variants appeared characteristic of ankylosing spondylitis blood. Disease-associated clonotypes exhibited CD8+ identity and were relatively infrequent in peripheral blood.

Generation of TCR beta libraries employed quantitative 5'-RACE incorporating molecular barcodes. TCRdb re-called the 5' RACE reads with MiXCR, one entry per CDR3 protein. The top ten hold about 0.9% of the sample, which has fewer than 500,000 distinct CDR3 sequences, more than 25% seen once. The germline V gene has CDR1 ENHRY and CDR2 SYGVKD. The CDR3 consists of 13 residues. The TCR was taken from a male donor with ankylosing spondylitis. The sequenced material came from blood, either unsorted or a sorted T cell fraction (not recorded which). The genes are TRBV10-3 and TRBJ2-5, with a possible D match to TRBD2 (5 bases). In nucleotides, the CDR3 is TGTGCCTCCAAGGGAGTGGCTCAAGAGATCCAGTACTTC. This encodes CASKGVAQEIQYF.